The 2 T cell receptor beta chains below come from one sample, sequenced in a study of blood T cell repertoires in COVID-19. Only in-frame clones appear in the TCRdb table, and some are missing; sequencing was by immunoSEQ multiplex PCR. Of around 170,000 clones listed, roughly 84% are singletons. The sequencing input was peripheral blood. The receptors shown here come from an older woman with acute or convalescent COVID-19.

The chain has TRBV20-1 and TRBJ1-4; TRBD1 matches 7 bases. Germline CDR1 reads DFQATT; CDR2 reads SNEGSKA (reference sequence). The length of the CDR3 is 11 residues. The CDR3 nucleotides are TGCGGGACAGCTCTTCTTGAAAAACTGTTTTTT. Protein product: CGTALLEKLFF.

Note on this clone: Distinct nucleotide sequences in the sample also encode this CDR3. CDR3 protein: CASRSGTNYGYTF. In DNA, the CDR3 is TGTGCCAGCAGGAGCGGGACTAACTATGGCTACACCTTC. The chain is built from TRBV28 and TRBJ1-2; D gene uncertain. CDR1 MDHEN and CDR2 SYDVKM come from the germline V gene. This CDR3 comprises 13 residues. The ends were cut back, 6 bases at V and 0 bases at J, with 8 bases in the middle.